The 29 T cell receptor beta chains reported below all come from one sample, sequenced in a study of beta chain features in type 1 diabetes. Reverse transcription of all isolated RNA meant that expressed TCRB transcripts were sequenced. Produced via immunoSEQ multiplex PCR; TCRdb's table is partial and in-frame only. The table has some 500,000 clones, about an eighth seen once; the top ten hold about 0.042%. The sample was naive CD4+ T cells from blood. The source of these receptors is a woman under 30 in good health.

The rearrangement links TRBV4-3 to TRBJ2-7; D gene uncertain. CDR1 is LGHNA and CDR2 is YSLEER in the germline V gene. The CDR3 totals 12 residues. Trimming removed 6 bases at V and 5 bases at J, with 11 bases between. The DNA for the CDR3 is TGCGCCAGCAGACATCCATTCCACGAGCAGTACTTC. It yields the protein CASRHPFHEQYF.

Points on this clone: This may stem from a read error, because a much larger clone lies one nucleotide away. The identical CDR3 is also encoded by other nucleotide sequences in the sample. This chain joins TRBV27 and TRBJ2-3; D is unclear. Germline V gene lookup returns CDR1 MNHEY and CDR2 SMNVEV (reference sequence). The CDR3 consists of 12 residues. With 6 bases removed from V and 0 bases from J, the gap between germline ends came to 4 bases. CDR3 nucleotides: TGTGCCAGCAGCCCTAGCACAGATACGCAGTATTTT. Its translation is CASSPSTDTQYF.

This chain connects TRBV7-9 to TRBJ2-5, with a tentative D call TRBD1 (5 bases). V gave up 4 bases and J gave up 6 bases, with 18 bases separating them. The CDR3 totals 15 residues. Germline assignment: CDR1 SEHNR and CDR2 FQNEAQ (reference sequence). The CDR3 reads CASSSEDLRVQTQYF. The DNA for the CDR3 is TGTGCCAGCAGCTCCGAAGACCTCAGGGTTCAGACCCAGTACTTC.

This clone was seen only a few times. The chain recombines TRBV9 with TRBJ2-1, with a tentative D call TRBD1 (6 bases). Deletions cut 3 bases from V and 6 bases from J, with 16 bases between. Germline assignment: CDR1 SGDLS and CDR2 YYNGEE. This CDR3 has 15 amino acids. CDR3 DNA: TGTGCCAGCAGCGCCCGGACAGCTCCGCCCAATGAGCAGTTCTTC. This codes for CASSARTAPPNEQFF.

The rearrangement joins TRBV25-1 to TRBJ1-1; the D is unclear. CDR1 MGHDK and CDR2 SYGVNS come from the germline V gene. V shed 1 base and J shed 11 bases, with 14 bases lying between them. The CDR3 runs to 13 residues. CDR3 protein: CASSELGRSDAFF. The DNA for the CDR3 is TGTGCCAGCAGTGAATTAGGGAGGTCGGACGCTTTCTTT.

This clone was seen a handful of times. The CDR3 DNA follows: TGTGCCAGCAGCAACTTGCGCCTAGCGGGAGGTGGTGAGACCCAGTACTTC. It encodes CASSNLRLAGGGETQYF. The chain carries TRBV21-1 and TRBJ2-5; TRBD2, the D gene given by the table, was not confirmed from the DNA. TRBV21-1 is shown as a pseudogene. This CDR3 comprises 17 residues.

This chain uses TRBV9 with TRBJ1-2, with D tentatively TRBD1 (6 bases). The V end was cut by 3 bases, the J end by 0 bases, with 15 bases between. CDR3 length: 16 residues. Germline V gene data show CDR1 as SGDLS and CDR2 as YYNGEE. The CDR3 bases are TGTGCCAGCAGCGCCCAGGGGAGCCTTTCTAACTATGGCTACACCTTC. Its translation: CASSAQGSLSNYGYTF.

The chain links TRBV7-9 to TRBJ1-2; D gene uncertain. The germline CDR1 and CDR2 sequences are SEHNR and FQNEAQ (reference sequence). V lost 8 bases and J lost 8, with 9 bases in between. There are 10 residues in the CDR3. The CDR3 loop reads CASGRQGYTF. Here the CDR3 DNA reads TGTGCCAGCGGGCGTCAGGGCTACACCTTC.

There are a few counts of this clone. The J gene is TRBJ2-1, the V gene TRBV15; 7 bases are a match to TRBD1. The CDR3 is made up of 14 amino acids. Germline V gene data show CDR1 as LNHNV and CDR2 as YYDKDF (reference sequence). The V gene end was trimmed by 8 bases and the J gene end by 2 bases; junction bases not matched to a gene: 6. CDR3 loop: CATATGLTYNEQFF. The CDR3 DNA reads as TGTGCCACCGCGACAGGGTTAACCTACAATGAGCAGTTCTTC.

The genes are TRBV20-1 and TRBJ1-1; D is undetermined. V was pared by 1 base and J by 8 bases, with 8 bases between. The germline V gene encodes CDR1 DFQATT and CDR2 SNEGSKA (reference sequence). CDR3 length: 11 residues. CDR3 region: CSARAVAEAFF. CDR3 nucleotides: TGCAGTGCTAGAGCGGTTGCCGAAGCTTTCTTT.

The CDR3 region has the DNA TGTGCCACCAGCAGAGACGTACTAGGAGTTACGGATGAGCAGTTCTTC. Amino acids: CATSRDVLGVTDEQFF. The rearrangement links TRBV15 to TRBJ2-1, with D tentatively TRBD2 (5 bases). The CDR3 is 16 residues long. Germline V gene lookup returns CDR1 LNHNV and CDR2 YYDKDF (reference sequence). V was cut by 0 bases and J by 8 bases, with 17 bases left in between. Full variable domain (rest looked up from reference TRBV15 and TRBJ2-1): DAMVIQNPRYQVTQFGKPVTLSCSQTLNHNVMYWYQQKSSQAPKLLFHYYDKDFNNEADTPDNFQSRRPNTSFCFLDIRSPGLGDTAMYLCATSRDVLGVTDEQFFGPGTRLTVL.

The rearrangement links TRBV15 to TRBJ2-5; no clear D gene. CDR3 size: 13 residues. Trimming removed 5 bases from V and 1 base from J, with 8 bases in between. Germline V lookup: CDR1 LNHNV, CDR2 YYDKDF (reference sequence). CDR3: CATSAGAQETQYF. CDR3 bases: TGTGCCACCAGCGCCGGCGCCCAAGAGACCCAGTACTTC.

In this sample, this clone turned up a few times. The chain recombines TRBV29-1 with TRBJ2-1; the match to TRBD1 covers 9 bases. The CDR3 runs 15 residues. CDR1 SQVTM and CDR2 ANQGSEA come from the germline V gene. Germline trimming cut 7 bases from V and 0 bases from J; bases unmatched to any gene: 7. The CDR3 DNA reads as TGCAGCGCCAAAGAGACAGGGGGCTCCTACAATGAGCAGTTCTTC. Translating gives CSAKETGGSYNEQFF.

A remark on this clone: Other DNA sequences in this sample translate to the same CDR3. The J gene is TRBJ2-7, the V gene TRBV5-4, with no clear D. The CDR3 extends over 14 amino acids. V shed 0 bases and J shed 4 bases, with 11 bases lying between them. Germline CDR1 and CDR2: SGHNT and YYREEE (reference sequence). The CDR3 region is CASSLEGLSYEQYF. The CDR3 DNA follows: TGTGCCAGCAGCTTGGAAGGGCTCTCTTACGAGCAGTACTTC.

V is TRBV14 and J is TRBJ1-3; D is unresolved. CDR3 length equals 17 residues. Germline CDR1 SGHDN, CDR2 FVKESK. V was trimmed by 2 bases and J by 0 bases, leaving 14 bases between them. The chain's CDR3 is CASSQRQRPTSGNTIYF. The CDR3 region has the DNA TGTGCCAGCAGCCAACGGCAGCGACCTACCTCTGGAAACACCATATATTTT.

This clone was counted only a few times. The chain is built from TRBV10-3 and TRBJ2-3; no firm D call. The CDR3 totals 12 residues. Germline lookup yields CDR1 ENHRY and CDR2 SYGVKD. With 1 base removed from V and 5 bases from J, the gap between germline ends came to 4 bases. The CDR3 nucleotides read TGTGCCATCAGTGAGTTCGGAGATACGCAGTATTTT. Its protein is CAISEFGDTQYF.

The table lists this clone with a few counts. Other DNA variants within this sample encode the same CDR3. This chain links TRBV18 with TRBJ1-1, with TRBD1 matching over 9 bases. The V segment lost 4 bases and the J segment 4 bases; nucleotides outside the gene matches: 4. Germline CDR1 reads KGHSH; CDR2 reads LQKENI. The CDR3 has 14 amino acids. The CDR3 here is CASSQGQGGTEAFF. In nucleotides, the CDR3 is TGTGCCAGCTCACAGGGACAGGGTGGCACTGAAGCTTTCTTT.

V usage is TRBV6-5 and J usage is TRBJ2-7, with 9 bases fitting TRBD1. Germline trimming cut 6 bases from V and 4 bases from J; bases unmatched to any gene: 10. CDR3 size: 15 residues. The germline gives CDR1 MNHEY, CDR2 SVGAGI. CDR3 sequence: CASSLGATGGYEQYF. For the CDR3, the DNA is TGTGCCAGCAGCCTGGGGGCGACAGGGGGGTACGAGCAGTACTTC.

This clone was detected only a few times. The rearrangement joins TRBV5-1 to TRBJ2-5; D not certain. This CDR3 is 14 amino acids long. V was shortened by 0 bases and J by 5 bases, with 11 bases between the two germline ends. CDR1 is SGHRS, CDR2 YFSETQ, per germline. CDR3 sequence (DNA): TGCGCCAGCAGCTTGGGTTCCGGGTACGAGACCCAGTACTTC. Translated, it gives CASSLGSGYETQYF.

This clone has only a few counts. A read error may account for a junction end that differs from germline. V is TRBV10-3 and J is TRBJ2-5, with D perhaps TRBD1 (6 bases). CDR1 is ENHRY, CDR2 SYGVKD, per germline. The CDR3 length is 15 residues. CDR3 residues: CAISELGTPQGTQYF. CDR3 in DNA: TGTGCCATCAGTGAGTTGGGGACACCCCAAGGGACCCAGTACTTC.

This clone has ten or more counts. The chain uses TRBV29-1 and TRBJ2-7; D gene ambiguous. Germline values: CDR1 SQVTM, CDR2 ANQGSEA. This CDR3 is built from 12 residues. V was pared by 4 bases and J by 4 bases, with 11 bases between. The CDR3 here is CSVVGPGYEQYF. DNA of the CDR3: TGCAGCGTTGTCGGTCCGGGTTACGAGCAGTACTTC.

This clone has just a few counts. The chain is built from TRBV18 and TRBJ2-7; D possibly corresponds to TRBD1 (5 bases). The J call is doubtful: the DNA matches TRBJ2-5 better. The CDR3 has 13 residues. CDR1 KGHSH and CDR2 LQKENI come from the germline V gene. Written as DNA, the CDR3 is TGTGCCAGCTCACCGGGGCGAGAAGAGACCCAGTACTTC. This sequence encodes CASSPGREETQYF.

In its sample, this clone was seen a few times. The chain recombines TRBV5-1 with TRBJ2-3, with 7 bases that match TRBD2. CDR1 and CDR2 (germline): SGHRS, YFSETQ. This CDR3 is 14 amino acids long. V lost 3 bases, J lost 6 bases, and 7 bases stayed unmatched. CDR3 sequence reads: CASSWTRMMDTQYF. For the CDR3, the DNA is TGCGCCAGCAGCTGGACTAGGATGATGGATACGCAGTATTTT. Full variable domain (missing parts from reference TRBV5-1 and TRBJ2-3): KAGVTQTPRYLIKTRGQQVTLSCSPISGHRSVSWYQQTPGQGLQFLFEYFSETQRNKGNFPGRFSGRQFSNSRSEMNVSTLELGDSALYLCASSWTRMMDTQYFGPGTRLTVL.

The sample holds a few counts of this clone. This rearrangement joins TRBV20-1 to TRBJ2-1; D is undetermined. The CDR3 spans 11 residues. Germline V gene lookup returns CDR1 DFQATT and CDR2 SNEGSKA (reference sequence). In DNA, the CDR3 is TGCAGCGCCGCTATCTTGAATGAGCAGTTCTTC. Its protein is CSAAILNEQFF.

The chain combines TRBV25-1 with TRBJ2-1; D might be TRBD1 or TRBD2, each matching 5 bases. V lost 4 bases and J 6 bases, leaving 13 bases between the germline ends. Germline V gene sequence: CDR1 MGHDK, CDR2 SYGVNS. This CDR3 is 14 amino acids long. The CDR3 DNA reads as TGTGCCAGCAGTGCACTCGGGACCCGCAATGAGCAGTTCTTC. Translation: CASSALGTRNEQFF.

This clone was observed a handful of times. Written as DNA, the CDR3 is TGTGCCAGCGGTTCTATGGATTTAGGCACTGAAGCTTTCTTT. Protein sequence: CASGSMDLGTEAFF. This sequence joins TRBV5-4 and TRBJ1-1; unclear D gene. Trimming shortened V by 7 bases and J by 4 bases, and 17 bases separated the two germline ends. The germline V gene has CDR1 SGHNT and CDR2 YYREEE (reference sequence). This CDR3 region has 14 residues. The full variable domain, in which reference TRBV5-4 and TRBJ1-1 provide the parts outside the CDR3, is ETGVTQSPTHLIKTRGQQVTLRCSSQSGHNTVSWYQQALGQGPQFIFQYYREEENGRGNFPPRFSGLQFPNYSSELNVNALELDDSALYLCASGSMDLGTEAFFGQGTRLTVV.

The rearrangement joins TRBV9 to TRBJ2-1, with a possible D match to TRBD2 (7 bases). V was trimmed by 0 bases and J by 3 bases, leaving 10 bases between them. Per germline, CDR1 SGDLS and CDR2 YYNGEE. This CDR3 comprises 15 residues. The CDR3 sequence: CASSVEGDYYNEQFF. In nucleotides, the CDR3 is TGTGCCAGCAGCGTAGAGGGGGACTACTACAATGAGCAGTTCTTC.

V is TRBV5-4 and J is TRBJ1-1, with 8 bases fitting TRBD1. The CDR3 loop spans 14 amino acids. The V gene's germline CDR1 is SGHNT and CDR2 YYREEE (reference sequence). The junction had 9 bases not matched to a gene; V was cut back by 4 bases and J by 7 bases. The CDR3 spells CASSPTRTGHEAFF. CDR3 in DNA: TGTGCCAGCAGCCCGACCAGGACAGGGCATGAAGCTTTCTTT.

A few counts support this clone. The chain carries TRBV7-9 and TRBJ1-2; TRBD1 matches at 10 bases. V lost 11 bases, J lost 9 bases, and 9 bases stayed unmatched. The CDR3 consists of 12 residues. Germline V lookup: CDR1 SEHNR, CDR2 FQNEAQ (reference sequence). This chain's CDR3 is CAGYRDRGSYTF. The CDR3 DNA follows: TGTGCCGGCTACCGGGACAGGGGTAGCTACACCTTC.